The text below deals with one TCR beta chain. Assay used: immunoSEQ multiplex PCR; TCRdb lists only in-frame clones, some missing. This table has 55,000 to 75,000 clones, about four fifths appearing once. The record originates from a study of OX40 agonist ivuxolimab in advanced cancers. Study at large: Patients in dose escalation had liver, melanoma, kidney or head and neck cancers.

The CDR3 has 14 residues. V trimming: 5 bases; J trimming: 6 bases; junction bases outside the gene matches: 7. Germline CDR1 and CDR2: SGHAT and FQNNGV. The sample consisted of CD4+ or CD8+ T cells sorted from blood, taken in a trial of the OX40 agonist ivuxolimab. V gene TRBV11-2 combines with J gene TRBJ1-5, with TRBD1 matching over 7 bases. The source is an adult with an advanced solid tumor such as melanoma, head and neck, liver or kidney cancer. CDR3 protein: CASSTQGVGQPQHF. DNA for the CDR3: TGTGCCAGCAGCACGCAGGGGGTCGGTCAGCCCCAGCATTTT.